Following are 7 T cell receptor beta chains from one sample sequenced in a study of blood T cell repertoires in COVID-19. Measured with immunoSEQ multiplex PCR; TCRdb has only the in-frame clones, and not every one. Found here are a few hundred thousand clones, about 85% of them singletons; the top ten hold approximately 0.94%. Sequencing was carried out using peripheral blood. The origin of the receptors is a human donor with COVID-19, enrolled during active disease. The donor label of this sample is uncertain.

This sequence joins TRBV30 and TRBJ1-2, with a possible D match to TRBD1 (6 bases). V was shortened by 2 bases and J by 4 bases, with 14 bases between the two germline ends. The CDR3 totals 14 residues. From germline, CDR1 is GTSNPN and CDR2 SVGIG (reference sequence). The CDR3 region is CAWSRRGGLYGYTF. CDR3 nucleotides: TGTGCCTGGAGTCGGCGGGGGGGGCTCTATGGCTACACCTTC.

The CDR3 reads CASSRTPRGETQYF. CDR3 bases: TGTGCCAGCAGCCGGACCCCCAGGGGAGAGACCCAGTACTTC. The chain couples TRBV11-3 to TRBJ2-5, with a weak D call TRBD1 (6 bases). Germline V gene sequence: CDR1 SGHNT, CDR2 YENEEA. The CDR3 length is 14 residues. V was pared by 5 bases and J by 4 bases, with 14 bases between.

The rearrangement links TRBV3-1 (or the pseudogene TRBV3-2) to TRBJ2-7; 12 nucleotides align to TRBD2. The germline V gene encodes CDR1 LGHDT and CDR2 YNNKEL (reference sequence). J lost 5 bases, V lost 3 bases, and 11 bases had no gene match. This CDR3 is built from 17 residues. The DNA of the CDR3 is TGTGCCAGCAGCCACCCGGGTCTAGCGGGAGGGCCCAACGAGCAGTACTTC. Amino acids: CASSHPGLAGGPNEQYF.

This rearrangement joins TRBV7-9 to TRBJ1-1, with TRBD1 matching over 7 bases. Losses at the gene ends were 1 base for V and 4 bases for J; bases not matched to a gene: 6. Looked up from germline, CDR1 is SEHNR and CDR2 is FQNEAQ (reference sequence). This CDR3 has 15 amino acids. The CDR3 DNA is TGTGCCAGCAGCTTAGAAGGGGGCGGGGCCACTGAAGCTTTCTTT. Protein: CASSLEGGGATEAFF.

This chain joins TRBV29-1 and TRBJ2-1; D not resolved. The CDR3 sequence is 12 residues long. V dropped 6 bases and J dropped 5 bases, with 11 bases sitting between them. The germline gives CDR1 SQVTM, CDR2 ANQGSEA. The CDR3 coding sequence is TGCAGCGTCAAACCCGACAACAATGAGCAGTTCTTC. Protein sequence: CSVKPDNNEQFF.

This chain joins TRBV6-4 and TRBJ1-2, with a tentative D call TRBD1 (5 bases). The CDR3 is 15 amino acids. The V gene lost 4 bases and the J gene lost 0 bases, with 12 bases spanning the gap. Germline assignment: CDR1 MRHNA and CDR2 SNTAGT. The CDR3 loop is CASSVSQGSNYGYTF. The CDR3 DNA is TGTGCCAGCAGTGTGTCGCAGGGCTCTAACTATGGCTACACCTTC.

For this clone: A read error may produce the germline difference seen at one junction end. The rearrangement links TRBV2 to TRBJ2-7; tentatively, D is TRBD2 (5 bases). Germline V lookup: CDR1 SNHLY, CDR2 FYNNEI. The CDR3 covers 14 residues. CDR3 in amino acids: CASREDTRGSEQYF. Here the CDR3 DNA reads TGTGCCAGCAGGGAAGACACCCGGGGTTCCGAGCAGTACTTC.